The rows below give T cell receptor beta chains drawn from one sample of a study of blood T cells in healthy people across ages. Using its own MiXCR run on the 5' RACE reads, TCRdb lists one record per CDR3 protein. The sample includes 800,000 or so distinct CDR3 sequences, around two thirds seen only once; the top ten take about a quarter. Input material: blood. These receptors were collected from a young man in good health. CDR3s include the opening cysteine and the closing phenylalanine or tryptophan. D genes are given only for firm matches. Clone size is stated in some rows and not others, as once, few, many or a class when expanded.

V,J,D,size,CDR3,DNA
TRBV15,TRBJ2-5,.,few,CATSRGETQYF,TGTGCCACCAGCAGAGGAGAGACCCAGTACTTC
TRBV7-2,TRBJ2-5,TRBD2,.,CASSLAPAGGHNEQYF,TGTGCCAGCAGCTTAGCCCCAGCGGGGGGGCACAATGAGCAGTACTTC
TRBV7-9,TRBJ1-2,.,.,CASSLIRGNGYTF,TGTGCCAGCAGCTTAATCCGGGGCAATGGCTACACCTTC
TRBV5-6,TRBJ2-6,.,.,CASRRKGSGANVLTF,TGTGCCAGCAGAAGGAAAGGGTCAGGGGCCAACGTCCTGACTTTC
TRBV5-1,TRBJ1-5,TRBD1,few,CASSLGKSGTGALKLNQPQHF,TGCGCCAGCAGCTTGGGAAAATCCGGGACAGGGGCCCTTAAGCTGAATCAGCCCCAGCATTTT
TRBV10-3,TRBJ2-7,TRBD2,.,CATRSRTSGEQYF,TGTGCCACCCGCTCCCGGACTAGCGGGGAGCAGTACTTC
TRBV4-1,TRBJ1-2,.,.,CASSQDGDPIYGYTF,TGCGCCAGCAGCCAAGACGGGGATCCCATCTATGGCTACACCTTC
TRBV7-8,TRBJ1-6,.,once,CASSLSSDFDSYNSPLHF,TGTGCCAGCAGCTTATCCTCCGACTTCGACTCCTATAATTCACCCCTCCACTTT
TRBV20-1,TRBJ2-7,.,.,CSIRGQGFDEQYF,TGCAGCATCCGAGGGCAGGGCTTTGACGAGCAGTACTTC
TRBV7-2,TRBJ2-1,.,.,CASSSQVEQFF,TGTGCCAGCAGCTCCCAAGTCGAGCAGTTCTTC
TRBV20-1,TRBJ2-5,TRBD2,.,CSASPTSGPETQYF,TGCAGTGCTAGTCCTACTAGCGGTCCGGAGACCCAGTACTTC
TRBV6-2/TRBV6-3,TRBJ1-2,.,.,CASSSQILGGYTF,TGTGCCAGCAGTTCACAGATCCTCGGGGGCTACACCTTC
TRBV20-1,TRBJ2-7,.,.,CSARKTGIPYEQYF,TGCAGTGCTAGAAAGACAGGAATCCCCTACGAGCAGTACTTC
TRBV5-1,TRBJ1-1,.,few,CASSWVRGAEAFF,TGCGCCAGCAGCTGGGTACGTGGGGCTGAAGCTTTCTTT
TRBV4-3,TRBJ1-3,.,few,CASSEQGSGNTIYF,TGCGCCAGCAGCGAACAGGGTTCTGGAAACACCATATATTTT
TRBV12-3/TRBV12-4,TRBJ2-1,.,few,CASRPRTRPYNEQFF,TGTGCCAGCAGGCCTCGGACGAGGCCCTACAATGAGCAGTTCTTC
TRBV25-1,TRBJ1-4,.,few,CASSDVRQAAREKLFF,TGTGCCAGCAGTGACGTCCGACAGGCGGCGAGGGAAAAACTGTTTTTT
TRBV12-3/TRBV12-4,TRBJ2-7,.,.,CASSLALWGETYEQYF,TGTGCCAGCAGTTTAGCGCTCTGGGGGGAGACCTACGAGCAGTACTTC
TRBV7-9,TRBJ2-1,TRBD2,.,CASSLGGGANSYNEQFF,TGTGCCAGCAGCTTAGGCGGGGGGGCTAATTCCTACAATGAGCAGTTCTTC
TRBV20-1,TRBJ2-3,.,few,CSAIPGSGSTDTQYF,TGCAGTGCTATTCCAGGGTCTGGATCCACAGATACGCAGTATTTT
TRBV4-2,TRBJ2-5,TRBD1,.,CASSQDNRGQYQETQYF,TGTGCCAGCAGCCAAGATAACAGGGGCCAGTACCAAGAGACCCAGTACTTC
TRBV15,TRBJ1-6,.,once,CATSRERTDSPLHF,TGTGCCACCAGCAGAGAAAGAACCGATTCACCCCTCCACTTT
TRBV4-3,TRBJ2-6,.,.,CASSQGLPGANVLTF,TGCGCCAGCAGCCAAGGGCTGCCCGGGGCCAACGTCCTGACTTTC
TRBV30,TRBJ1-2,TRBD1,.,CAWSVQGANYGYTF,TGTGCCTGGAGTGTACAGGGGGCTAACTATGGCTACACCTTC
TRBV7-2,TRBJ2-1,TRBD2,.,CASSLTSGYNEQFF,TGTGCCAGCAGCTTGACTAGCGGGTACAATGAGCAGTTCTTC
TRBV25-1,TRBJ2-1,.,few,CATWSSEANEQFF,TGTGCCACCTGGTCATCGGAGGCCAATGAGCAGTTCTTC
TRBV27,TRBJ2-3,.,.,CASSLRPQRHSTDTQYF,TGTGCCAGCAGTTTACGCCCCCAAAGACACAGCACAGATACGCAGTATTTT
TRBV4-3,TRBJ1-4,.,few,CASSQDRVVEKLFF,TGCGCCAGCAGCCAAGACAGGGTGGTTGAAAAACTGTTTTTT
TRBV7-9,TRBJ2-1,.,.,CASSSDDLYNEQFF,TGTGCCAGCAGCTCGGACGACCTCTACAATGAGCAGTTCTTC
TRBV24-1,TRBJ1-2,.,.,CATSDSGVYGYTF,TGTGCCACCAGTGATTCCGGGGTCTATGGCTACACCTTC
TRBV27,TRBJ1-6,TRBD1,.,CASSFGTGSSYNSPLHF,TGTGCCAGCAGTTTTGGGACAGGGAGCTCCTATAATTCACCCCTCCACTTT
TRBV20-1,TRBJ1-2,.,.,CSATKGDPSNYGYTF,TGCAGTGCCACCAAGGGGGACCCCTCTAACTATGGCTACACCTTC
TRBV9,TRBJ2-3,TRBD2,.,CASSVELAGDGSTQYF,TGTGCCAGCAGCGTAGAACTAGCGGGGGACGGCAGTACGCAGTATTTT
TRBV7-6,TRBJ2-7,TRBD2,.,CASSPGPPSGRSYEQYF,TGTGCCAGCAGCCCTGGGCCACCTAGCGGGCGCTCCTACGAGCAGTACTTC
TRBV7-2,TRBJ2-7,.,.,CASSLVRGRDEQYF,TGTGCCAGCAGCTTAGTTAGAGGCAGGGACGAGCAGTACTTC
TRBV5-1,TRBJ1-2,.,.,CASSVMAGEGYTF,TGCGCCAGCAGCGTAATGGCAGGGGAAGGCTACACCTTC
TRBV6-5,TRBJ2-3,.,.,CASSYSGSSGTQYF,TGTGCCAGCAGTTACTCGGGGTCCAGCGGTACGCAGTATTTT
TRBV7-9,TRBJ2-1,TRBD1,few,CASSWGQGRSYNEQFF,TGTGCCAGCAGCTGGGGACAGGGCCGCTCCTACAATGAGCAGTTCTTC
TRBV10-3,TRBJ2-3,.,few,CAISEADTQYF,TGTGCCATCAGTGAGGCAGATACGCAGTATTTT
TRBV7-9,TRBJ2-4,TRBD2,.,CASSLSGGQFRQYF,TGTGCCAGCAGCTTGTCGGGAGGACAATTCAGGCAGTACTTC
TRBV9,TRBJ1-2,.,few,CASSVGGGSYYGYTF,TGTGCCAGCAGCGTTGGGGGGGGCAGCTACTATGGCTACACCTTC
TRBV7-3,TRBJ2-1,TRBD1,few,CASSDGQGDYEQFF,TGTGCCAGCAGCGACGGACAGGGAGACTATGAGCAGTTCTTC